The clone carrying this TCR beta chain was observed at least ten times. This sample was included in a study of early T cells in non-severe SARS-CoV-2 infection. The CDR3 has 15 residues. Germline CDR1 and CDR2: MNHEY and SVGEGT. The V gene end was trimmed by 5 bases and the J gene end by 6 bases; junction bases not matched to a gene: 10. Unique molecular identifiers tagged individual cDNA molecules. Using its own MiXCR run on the 5' RACE reads, TCRdb lists one record per CDR3 protein. The data show 90,000 to 120,000 distinct CDR3 sequences, 11% seen once. This TCR derives from an adult who was a healthcare worker with PCR-confirmed SARS-CoV-2 infection or an uninfected control (not recorded which). The chain employs TRBV6-2 or TRBV6-3 and TRBJ1-1; 9 nucleotides agree with TRBD1. The sample was whole blood. CDR3 sequence: CASSTTKTGGAEAFF. As DNA, the CDR3 is TGTGCCAGCAGTACAACAAAGACAGGGGGGGCTGAAGCTTTCTTT.